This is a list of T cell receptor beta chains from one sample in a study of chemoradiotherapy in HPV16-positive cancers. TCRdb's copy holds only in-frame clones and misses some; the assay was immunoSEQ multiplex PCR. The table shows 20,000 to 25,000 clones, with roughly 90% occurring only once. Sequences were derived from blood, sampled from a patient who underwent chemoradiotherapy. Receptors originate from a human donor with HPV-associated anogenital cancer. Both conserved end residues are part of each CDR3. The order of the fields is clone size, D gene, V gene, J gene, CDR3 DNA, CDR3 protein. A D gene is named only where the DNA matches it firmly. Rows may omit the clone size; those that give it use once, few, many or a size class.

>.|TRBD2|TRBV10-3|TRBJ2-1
TGTGCCATCAGTGAGTCGATATCGGCTAGCGGGGGGTTTGAGCAGTTCTTC
CAISESISASGGFEQFF
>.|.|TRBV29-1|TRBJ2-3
TGCAGCGTTGCGGGCAGGGTTACAGATACGCAGTATTTT
CSVAGRVTDTQYF
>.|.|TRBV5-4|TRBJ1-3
TGTGCCAGCAACGACAGAAGATCTGGAAACACCATATATTTT
CASNDRRSGNTIYF
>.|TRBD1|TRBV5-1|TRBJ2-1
TGCGCCAGCAGCCCCCGGACAGGGCCCAATGAGCAGTTCTTC
CASSPRTGPNEQFF
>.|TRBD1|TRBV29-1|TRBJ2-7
TGCAGCGTTGAAGGGGGGAGACAGGGGGCGGACGAGCAGTACTTC
CSVEGGRQGADEQYF
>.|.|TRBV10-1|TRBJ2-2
TGCGCCAGCAGTGAGCGGATGCGAGGGGAGCTGTTTTTT
CASSERMRGELFF
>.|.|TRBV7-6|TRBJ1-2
TGTGCCAGCAGCTTAGAACGAAGTGACTATGGCTACACCTTC
CASSLERSDYGYTF
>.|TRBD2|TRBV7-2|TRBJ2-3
TGTGCCAGCAGGGTAGCGGGGGGGCCCGATACGCAGTATTTT
CASRVAGGPDTQYF
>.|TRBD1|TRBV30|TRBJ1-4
TGTGCCTGGACTCCGACAGGGACCACTAATGAAAAACTGTTTTTT
CAWTPTGTTNEKLFF
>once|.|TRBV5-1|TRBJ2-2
TGCGCCAGCAGCTTGGAATGGGAGACCGGGGAGCTGTTTTTT
CASSLEWETGELFF
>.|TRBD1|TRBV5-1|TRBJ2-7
TGCGCCAGCAGCCGAGACAGGGGGCAAAACGAGCAGTACTTC
CASSRDRGQNEQYF
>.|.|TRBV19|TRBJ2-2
TGTGCCAGTAGTATGTCCGGGACTGTCACCGGGGAGCTGTTTTTT
CASSMSGTVTGELFF
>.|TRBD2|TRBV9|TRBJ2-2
TGTGCCAGCAGCTCAACGGGACTAGCGAACACCGGGGAGCTGTTTTTT
CASSSTGLANTGELFF
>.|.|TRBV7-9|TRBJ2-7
TGTGCCAGCAGCCCTCAGGGACATCCCTACGAGCAGTACTTC
CASSPQGHPYEQYF
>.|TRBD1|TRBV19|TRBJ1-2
TGTGCCAGCTTTGACAGGGGGGGTAACTATGGCTACACCTTC
CASFDRGGNYGYTF
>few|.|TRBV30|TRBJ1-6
TGTGCCTGGAGACCGGATAATTCACCCCTCCACTTT
CAWRPDNSPLHF
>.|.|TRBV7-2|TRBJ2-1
TGTGCCAGCAGCTTATCCGTCCTGCAGTTCTTC
CASSLSVLQFF
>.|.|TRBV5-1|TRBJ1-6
TGCGCCAGCAGCTTGGGACACCTCAGAAATTCACCCCTCCACTTT
CASSLGHLRNSPLHF
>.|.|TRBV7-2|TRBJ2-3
TGTGCCAGCAGCTTAGACAGACCCACAGATACGCAGTATTTT
CASSLDRPTDTQYF
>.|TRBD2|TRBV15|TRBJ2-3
TGTGCCACCAGCAGAGATGGTTGGGGTTACGCTAGCGGGGGTACGGCCTCCACAGATACGCAGTATTTT
CATSRDGWGYASGGTASTDTQYF
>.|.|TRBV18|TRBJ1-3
TGTGCCAGCTCACCGGGCAGGGCACAGGGAAACACCATATATTTT
CASSPGRAQGNTIYF
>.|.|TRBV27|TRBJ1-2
TGTGCCAGCAGTCCCACTAGGGGCCGTGGCTACACCTTC
CASSPTRGRGYTF
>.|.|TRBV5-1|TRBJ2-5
TGCGCCAGCAGAACGGGCGGGGAGGTGGAAGAGACCCAGTACTTC
CASRTGGEVEETQYF
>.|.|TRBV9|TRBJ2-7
TGTGCCAGCAGCGTAGGACAGGGAGGAACCTACGAGCAGTACTTC
CASSVGQGGTYEQYF
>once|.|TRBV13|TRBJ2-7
TGTGCCAGCAGCTCAAGGGGTGGGTCGGTCGAGCAGTACTTC
CASSSRGGSVEQYF
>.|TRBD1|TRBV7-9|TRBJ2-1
TGTGCCAGCAGATTCCTCGGGACAGGGTCTGGTGATGAGCAGTTCTTC
CASRFLGTGSGDEQFF
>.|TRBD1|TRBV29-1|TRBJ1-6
TGCAGCGTTCAACGGGACAGATCATCACCCCTCCACTTT
CSVQRDRSSPLHF
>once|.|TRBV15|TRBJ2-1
TGTGCCACCAGCAGAGAAGACTCGAGGCACTCCTACAATGAGCAGTTCTTC
CATSREDSRHSYNEQFF
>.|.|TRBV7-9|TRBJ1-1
TGTGCCAGCAGCTTAAAAGATCCAGGGATCACTGAAGCTTTCTTT
CASSLKDPGITEAFF
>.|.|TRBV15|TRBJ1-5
TGTGCCACCAGCAGAGATCTCGGGGAACGTCAGCCCCAGCATTTT
CATSRDLGERQPQHF
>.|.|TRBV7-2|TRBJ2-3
TGTGCCAGCAGCTTAGCCGAGGGTACGCAGTATTTT
CASSLAEGTQYF
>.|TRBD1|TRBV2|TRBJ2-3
TGTGCCAGTAGACAGGGTTCGGGGACAGATACGCAGTATTTT
CASRQGSGTDTQYF
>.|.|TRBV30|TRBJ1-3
TGTGCCTGGAGTGTGAGGAGCTCTGGAAACACCATATATTTT
CAWSVRSSGNTIYF
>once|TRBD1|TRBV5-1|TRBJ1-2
TGCGCCAGCAGCTTGGTAGCAGGGGGCGTCTATGGCTACACCTTC
CASSLVAGGVYGYTF
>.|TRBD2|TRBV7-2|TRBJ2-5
TGTGCCAGCAGCTTAACGCGGGGGGGTTCACAAGAGACCCAGTACTTC
CASSLTRGGSQETQYF
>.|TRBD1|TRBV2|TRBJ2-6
TGTGCCAGCAGTGGGGGAGGACAGGGGTTGGCCAACGTCCTGACTTTC
CASSGGGQGLANVLTF
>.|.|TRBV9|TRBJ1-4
TGTGCCAGCAGCGTAGATGTAGGGACTAATGAAAAACTGTTTTTT
CASSVDVGTNEKLFF
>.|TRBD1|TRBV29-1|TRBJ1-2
TGCAGCGTTGTACAGGGGGTGGATGGCTACACCTTC
CSVVQGVDGYTF
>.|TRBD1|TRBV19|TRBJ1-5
TGTGCCAGTAGTATAGCACAGGGGCGGGGGCCCCAGCATTTT
CASSIAQGRGPQHF
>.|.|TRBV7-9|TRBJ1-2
TGTGCCAGCAGCGGGCCACAGGGAATTTGGGGCTACACCTTC
CASSGPQGIWGYTF
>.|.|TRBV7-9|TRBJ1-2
TGTGCCAGCAGCTCCCCCGGGACACCCTATGGCTACACCTTC
CASSSPGTPYGYTF
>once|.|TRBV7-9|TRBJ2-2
TGTGCCAGCAGCTTAGGTATGGGGGGAGGACATTGGAACACCGGGGAGCTGTTTTTT
CASSLGMGGGHWNTGELFF
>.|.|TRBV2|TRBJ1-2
TGTGCCAGCAGTGAACCGGACCCCGACACCTCTAACTATGGCTACACCTTC
CASSEPDPDTSNYGYTF
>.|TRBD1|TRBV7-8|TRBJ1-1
TGTGCCAGCAGCTTGGTACCGGGACAGGGATCGGGCACTGAAGCTTTCTTT
CASSLVPGQGSGTEAFF
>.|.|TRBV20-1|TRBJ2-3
TGCAGTGCTAGCTCACGGGATACGCAGTATTTT
CSASSRDTQYF
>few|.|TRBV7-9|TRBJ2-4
TGTGCCAGCAGCTTAACGGGACTCATGAACATTCAGTACTTC
CASSLTGLMNIQYF
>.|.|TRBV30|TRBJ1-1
TGTGCCTGGAGTGTTCGGACGCAGGGTGAAGCTTTCTTT
CAWSVRTQGEAFF
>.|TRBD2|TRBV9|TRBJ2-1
TGTGCCAGCAGCGGGGGGGGAAACCTATACAATGAGCAGTTCTTC
CASSGGGNLYNEQFF
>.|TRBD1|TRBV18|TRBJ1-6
TGTGCCAGCTCACCACCGTATGGGGGACAGAATTCACCCCTCCACTTT
CASSPPYGGQNSPLHF
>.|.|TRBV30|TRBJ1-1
TGTGCCTGGAGTGTAGGAGGGGCCATGAACACTGAAGCTTTCTTT
CAWSVGGAMNTEAFF